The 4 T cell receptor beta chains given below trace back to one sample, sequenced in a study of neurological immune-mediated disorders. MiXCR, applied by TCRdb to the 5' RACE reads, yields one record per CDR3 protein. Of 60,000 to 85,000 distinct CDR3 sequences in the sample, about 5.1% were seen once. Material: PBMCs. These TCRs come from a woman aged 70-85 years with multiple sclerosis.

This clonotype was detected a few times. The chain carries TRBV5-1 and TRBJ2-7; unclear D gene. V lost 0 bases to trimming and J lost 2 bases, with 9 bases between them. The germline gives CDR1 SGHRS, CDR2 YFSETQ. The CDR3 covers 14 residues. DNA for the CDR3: TGCGCCAGCAGCTTGGGACGCTCGACCTACGAGCAGTACTTC. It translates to CASSLGRSTYEQYF.

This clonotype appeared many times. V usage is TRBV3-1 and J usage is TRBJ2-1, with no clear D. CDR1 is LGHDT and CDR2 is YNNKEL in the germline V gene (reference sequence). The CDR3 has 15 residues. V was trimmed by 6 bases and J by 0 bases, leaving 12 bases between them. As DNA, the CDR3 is TGTGCCAGCAGTCCCTTCCATTTCTCCTACAATGAGCAGTTCTTC. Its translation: CASSPFHFSYNEQFF.

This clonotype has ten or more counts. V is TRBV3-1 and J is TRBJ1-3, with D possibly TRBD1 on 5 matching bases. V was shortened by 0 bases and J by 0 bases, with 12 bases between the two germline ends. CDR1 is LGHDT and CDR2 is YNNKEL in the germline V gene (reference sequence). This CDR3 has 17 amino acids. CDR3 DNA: TGTGCCAGCAGCCAAGATAGGGGAAAAAACTCTGGAAACACCATATATTTT. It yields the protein CASSQDRGKNSGNTIYF.

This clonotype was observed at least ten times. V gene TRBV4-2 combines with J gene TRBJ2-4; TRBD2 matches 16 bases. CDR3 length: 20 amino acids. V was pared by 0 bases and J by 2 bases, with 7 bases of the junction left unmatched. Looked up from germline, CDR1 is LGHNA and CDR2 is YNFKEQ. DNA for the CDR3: TGTGCCAGCAGCCAAGATAGGGGACTAGCGGGGGGGACACCCAAAAACATTCAGTACTTC. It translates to CASSQDRGLAGGTPKNIQYF.